This T cell receptor (beta chain) was sequenced for a study of spatial heterogeneity in lung cancer. Overall study: Detection consistently yielded more beta chains than alpha chains.

Germline loops: CDR1 MNHEY, CDR2 SMNVEV (reference sequence). Trimming stripped 4 bases from V and 6 bases from J, with 12 bases between. The CDR3 is 13 amino acids. There are many counts of this clonotype. Its target is unknown. All TCR cDNA molecules were individually tagged with a unique molecular identifier. A single record per CDR3 protein comes from TCRdb applying MiXCR to the 5' RACE reads. The sample holds 20,000 to 25,000 distinct CDR3 sequences, 4% to 5% seen once. Study conclusions and caveats: Ubiquitous expanded tumor TCRs were observed in blood more at resection than follow-up.

Time point described: sample taken at primary tumor resection. Whole RNA was taken from tumor, nontumor lung or frozen PBMC; it was then sequenced unsorted. The input for sequencing was PBMCs, taken at surgery. The TCR sequence derives from a male donor with early-stage non-small cell lung cancer. V gene TRBV27 combines with J gene TRBJ1-1, with D possibly matching TRBD1 (5 bases). CDR3: CASSSTRGSEAFF. The CDR3 DNA is TGTGCCAGCAGTTCGACCCGGGGGTCTGAAGCTTTCTTT.